This record concerns one T cell receptor (beta chain) sequence. This specimen comes from a study of blood T cell repertoires in COVID-19. The V end lost 4 bases, the J end lost 6 bases, and 17 bases lay between the germline ends. CDR1 is KGHDR and CDR2 is SFDVKD in the germline V gene. This CDR3 has 16 amino acids. Authors' processing steps: Nucleated cell number was recorded as an estimate derived from reference gene primer amplification. The table came from immunoSEQ multiplex PCR; TCRdb's copy has only in-frame clones and leaves some out. V and J calls and clone size are as listed in that table; D and trimming were resolved from the DNA. In the table there are approximately 98,000 clones, about 80% of which are singletons.

Sequencing was carried out using peripheral blood. The TCR was taken from a man between 60 and 75 years old with acute or convalescent COVID-19. V gene TRBV24-1 combines with J gene TRBJ2-2, with a weak D call TRBD2 (7 bases). The CDR3 DNA sequence: TGTGCCACCAGTGACGGAAGTCGGGGGGCTGCCGGGGAGCTGTTTTTT. This translates into CATSDGSRGAAGELFF.